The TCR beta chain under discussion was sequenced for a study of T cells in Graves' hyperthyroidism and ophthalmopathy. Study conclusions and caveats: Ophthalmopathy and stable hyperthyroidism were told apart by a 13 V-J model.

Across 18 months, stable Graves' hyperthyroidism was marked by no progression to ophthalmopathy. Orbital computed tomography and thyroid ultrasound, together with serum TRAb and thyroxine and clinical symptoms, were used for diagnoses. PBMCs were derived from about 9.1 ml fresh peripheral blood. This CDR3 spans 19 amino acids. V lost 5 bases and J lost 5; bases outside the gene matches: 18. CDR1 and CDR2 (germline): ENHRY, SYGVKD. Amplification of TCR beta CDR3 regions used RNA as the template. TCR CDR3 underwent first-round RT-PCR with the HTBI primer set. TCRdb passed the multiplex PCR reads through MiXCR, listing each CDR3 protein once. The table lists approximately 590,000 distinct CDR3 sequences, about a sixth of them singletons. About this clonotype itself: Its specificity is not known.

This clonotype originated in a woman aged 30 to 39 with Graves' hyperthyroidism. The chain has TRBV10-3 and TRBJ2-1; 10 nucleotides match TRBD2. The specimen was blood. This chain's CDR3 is CAISPGLRTSGSPHNEQFF. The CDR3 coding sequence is TGTGCCATCAGTCCTGGACTACGGACTAGCGGCTCCCCCCACAATGAGCAGTTCTTC.